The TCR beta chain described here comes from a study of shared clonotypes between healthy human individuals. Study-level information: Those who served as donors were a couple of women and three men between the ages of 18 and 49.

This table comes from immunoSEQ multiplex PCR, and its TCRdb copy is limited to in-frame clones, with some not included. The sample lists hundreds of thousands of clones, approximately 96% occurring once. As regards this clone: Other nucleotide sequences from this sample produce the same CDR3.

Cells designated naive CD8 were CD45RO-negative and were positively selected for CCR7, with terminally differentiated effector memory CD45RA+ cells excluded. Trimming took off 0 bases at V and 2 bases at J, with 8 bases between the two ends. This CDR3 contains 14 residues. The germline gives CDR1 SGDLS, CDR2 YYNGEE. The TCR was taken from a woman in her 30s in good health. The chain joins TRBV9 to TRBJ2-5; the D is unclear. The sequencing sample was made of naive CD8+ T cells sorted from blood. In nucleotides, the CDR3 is TGTGCCAGCAGCGTAGCTGGGTCTCAAGAGACCCAGTACTTC. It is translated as CASSVAGSQETQYF.